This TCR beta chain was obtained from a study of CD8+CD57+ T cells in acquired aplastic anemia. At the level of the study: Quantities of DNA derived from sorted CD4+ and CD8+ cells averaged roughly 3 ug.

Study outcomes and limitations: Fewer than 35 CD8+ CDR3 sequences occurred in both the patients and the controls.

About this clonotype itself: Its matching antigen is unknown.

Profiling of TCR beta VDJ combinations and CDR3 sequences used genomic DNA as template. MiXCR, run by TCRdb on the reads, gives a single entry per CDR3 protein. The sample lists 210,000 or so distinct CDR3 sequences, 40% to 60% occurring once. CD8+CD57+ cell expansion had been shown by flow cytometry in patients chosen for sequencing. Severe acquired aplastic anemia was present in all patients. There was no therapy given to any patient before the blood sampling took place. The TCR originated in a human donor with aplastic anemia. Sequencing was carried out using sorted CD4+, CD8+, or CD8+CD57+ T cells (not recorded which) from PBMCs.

This CDR3 reads CATRDRGHGYTF. In nucleotides, the CDR3 is TGTGCCACCAGGGACAGGGGGCATGGCTACACCTTC. The genes are TRBV15 and TRBJ1-2; the match to TRBD1 covers 11 bases. This CDR3 spans 12 amino acids. The germline gives CDR1 LNHNV, CDR2 YYDKDF (reference sequence). V lost 6 bases and J lost 6; bases outside the gene matches: 0.